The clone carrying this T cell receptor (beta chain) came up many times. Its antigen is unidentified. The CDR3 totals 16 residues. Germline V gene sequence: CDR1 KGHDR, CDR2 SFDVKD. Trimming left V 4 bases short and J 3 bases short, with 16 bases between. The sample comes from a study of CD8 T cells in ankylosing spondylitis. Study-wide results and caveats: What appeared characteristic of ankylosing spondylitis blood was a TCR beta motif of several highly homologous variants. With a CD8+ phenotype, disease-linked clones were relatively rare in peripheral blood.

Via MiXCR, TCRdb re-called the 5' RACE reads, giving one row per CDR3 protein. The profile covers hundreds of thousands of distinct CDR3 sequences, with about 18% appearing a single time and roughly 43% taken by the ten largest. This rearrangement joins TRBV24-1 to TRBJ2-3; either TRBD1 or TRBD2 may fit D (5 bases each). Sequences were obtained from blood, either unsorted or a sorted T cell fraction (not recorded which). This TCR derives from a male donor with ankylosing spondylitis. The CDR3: CATSDPGPTRTDTQYF. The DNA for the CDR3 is TGTGCCACCAGTGACCCGGGACCGACTCGGACAGATACGCAGTATTTT.